This passage covers 31 T cell receptor beta chains from one sample sequenced in a study of blood T cell repertoires in COVID-19. Clones were read by immunoSEQ multiplex PCR, and TCRdb kept only the in-frame ones, dropping some. The table includes 53,000 or so clones, just over 90% detected once. Sequencing was performed on peripheral blood. The receptors here all came from a man aged 40-49 years with acute or convalescent COVID-19.

The chain carries TRBV21-1 and TRBJ2-2; the D call in the table, TRBD2, was not verified against the DNA. TRBV21-1 is deemed a pseudogene. The CDR3 length is 14 residues. Here the CDR3 reads CANIWRGNTGELFF. The DNA of the CDR3 is TGTGCCAACATCTGGAGAGGGAACACCGGGGAGCTGTTTTTT.

The chain links TRBV19 to TRBJ2-7; 11 bases align to TRBD1. The CDR3 is made up of 18 amino acids. In germline, CDR1 is LNHDA, CDR2 SQIVND (reference sequence). The trim removed 3 bases at V and 1 base at J, leaving 11 bases unmatched. The CDR3 DNA is TGTGCCAGTAGTATCCGGGACAGGGGGTCCCTGAATTCCTACGAGCAGTACTTC. Protein: CASSIRDRGSLNSYEQYF. Based on the CDR3 plus reference TRBV19 and TRBJ2-7, the full variable domain is DGGITQSPKYLFRKEGQNVTLSCEQNLNHDAMYWYRQDPGQGLRLIYYSQIVNDFQKGDIAEGYSVSREKKESFPLTVTSAQKNPTAFYLCASSIRDRGSLNSYEQYFGPGTRLTVT.

The chain recombines TRBV30 with TRBJ2-6; D possibly corresponds to TRBD2 (7 bases). CDR3 length: 16 amino acids. In germline, CDR1 is GTSNPN, CDR2 SVGIG (reference sequence). V lost 2 bases to trimming and J lost 0 bases, with 11 bases between them. CDR3 in DNA: TGTGCCTGGAGTAATCGGGGGGCCTCTGGGGCCAACGTCCTGACTTTC. Translation gives CAWSNRGASGANVLTF.

The chain links TRBV10-2 to TRBJ2-1; TRBD2 is a possible D gene (6 bases). The germline V and J ends were trimmed by 3 bases and 0 bases, with 9 bases remaining between them. Looked up from germline, CDR1 is WSHSY and CDR2 is SAAADI. The CDR3 sequence is 15 residues long. For the CDR3, the DNA is TGCGCCAGCAGTGAAGGGGAGGACTCCTACAATGAGCAGTTCTTC. Translation gives CASSEGEDSYNEQFF.

In this sample, this clone turned up once. The genes are TRBV7-8 and TRBJ2-5; D is unclear. In germline, CDR1 is SGHVS, CDR2 FQNEAQ. The CDR3 length is 16 residues. The V gene lost 7 bases and the J gene lost 3 bases, with 21 bases spanning the gap. CDR3 coding DNA: TGTGCCAGCACACTGTCCGGCGAGGCCGTGGAAGAGACCCAGTACTTC. Its translation: CASTLSGEAVEETQYF.

The rearrangement joins TRBV7-2 to TRBJ2-2, with D perhaps TRBD1 (7 bases). CDR3 length: 16 amino acids. CDR1 is SGHTA, CDR2 FQGNSA, per germline. The ends were cut back, 7 bases at V and 1 base at J, with 16 bases in the middle. The DNA of the CDR3 is TGTGCCAGCACCCTTGGAGGGACAGTGAACACCGGGGAGCTGTTTTTT. Protein product: CASTLGGTVNTGELFF.

The chain combines TRBV5-1 with TRBJ1-4; 9 bases line up with TRBD1. Per germline, CDR1 SGHRS and CDR2 YFSETQ. This CDR3 is built from 15 residues. V gave up 3 bases and J gave up 3 bases; unmatched junction bases: 3. CDR3 coding DNA: TGCGCCAGCAGCTGGGGGACAGGGCCTAATGAAAAACTGTTTTTT. As protein: CASSWGTGPNEKLFF. The whole variable domain, remainder taken from reference TRBV5-1 and TRBJ1-4, is KAGVTQTPRYLIKTRGQQVTLSCSPISGHRSVSWYQQTPGQGLQFLFEYFSETQRNKGNFPGRFSGRQFSNSRSEMNVSTLELGDSALYLCASSWGTGPNEKLFFGSGTQLSVL.

This clone has just one count. J is TRBJ2-1 and V is TRBV2; 13 bases are shared with TRBD2. CDR1 and CDR2 from the germline V gene are SNHLY and FYNNEI. This CDR3 has 16 amino acids. With 5 bases clipped from V and 5 bases from J, the junction kept 6 bases outside the gene matches. The CDR3 spells CASSQLAGGYHNEQFF. The CDR3 DNA follows: TGTGCCAGCAGTCAACTAGCGGGAGGGTACCACAATGAGCAGTTCTTC. The variable domain in full, with the rest retrieved from reference TRBV2 and TRBJ2-1, is EPEVTQTPSHQVTQMGQEVILRCVPISNHLYFYWYRQILGQKVEFLVSFYNNEISEKSEIFDDQFSVERPDGSNFTLKIRSTKLEDSAMYFCASSQLAGGYHNEQFFGPGTRLTVL.

The rearrangement links TRBV29-1 to TRBJ2-3; 13 bases agree with TRBD2. Germline CDR1 is SQVTM and CDR2 is ANQGSEA. After removal of 6 bases from V and 4 bases from J, the junction contained 7 bases not matched to a gene. There are 15 residues in the CDR3. CDR3 bases: TGCAGCGTCGCAGGACTAGCGGGAGACCCAGATACGCAGTATTTT. This codes for CSVAGLAGDPDTQYF.

As DNA, the CDR3 is TGTGCCAGTAGTCTTTACAGGGGTCTTTCAACTAATGAAAAACTGTTTTTT. Translation: CASSLYRGLSTNEKLFF. The V gene is TRBV19, the J gene TRBJ1-4; 7 nucleotides agree with TRBD1. The CDR3 spans 17 residues. V was clipped by 5 bases and J by 0 bases; unmatched bases: 9. CDR1 is LNHDA, CDR2 SQIVND, per germline (reference sequence).

By sample share, this clone is medium-sized. The chain joins TRBV25-1 to TRBJ1-5; 7 bases match TRBD1. The V and J ends lost 4 bases and 7 bases, in that order; junction bases with no gene match: 13. The germline V gene has CDR1 MGHDK and CDR2 SYGVNS. The CDR3 loop spans 16 amino acids. CDR3 region: CASSGPGQGVVQPQHF. The CDR3 DNA is TGTGCCAGCAGTGGTCCAGGGCAGGGGGTCGTCCAGCCCCAGCATTTT.

V gene TRBV9 combines with J gene TRBJ2-7, with TRBD2 as a possible D gene (6 bases). Trimming removed 0 bases at V and 0 bases at J, with 10 bases between. CDR3 size: 15 residues. Per germline, CDR1 SGDLS and CDR2 YYNGEE. The CDR3 sequence is CASSVGAGSSYEQYF. The CDR3 region has the DNA TGTGCCAGCAGCGTAGGGGCGGGAAGCTCCTACGAGCAGTACTTC. Full variable domain (remainder filled in from reference TRBV9 and TRBJ2-7): DSGVTQTPKHLITATGQRVTLRCSPRSGDLSVYWYQQSLDQGLQFLIQYYNGEERAKGNILERFSAQQFPDLHSELNLSSLELGDSALYFCASSVGAGSSYEQYFGPGTRLTVT.

In its sample, this clone was seen a few times. This rearrangement joins TRBV9 to TRBJ2-2; TRBD2 agrees at 10 bases. Trimming cost V 3 bases and J 8 bases; bases outside gene matches: 7. This CDR3 region has 15 residues. Germline V gives CDR1 SGDLS, CDR2 YYNGEE. In DNA, the CDR3 is TGTGCCAGCAGCGCCGGGACTAGCGTTTCTGGGGAGCTGTTTTTT. Translation: CASSAGTSVSGELFF.

The chain carries TRBV30 and TRBJ2-2, with D perhaps TRBD1 (7 bases). The V gene lost 2 bases and the J gene lost 6 bases, with 16 bases spanning the gap. Germline values: CDR1 GTSNPN, CDR2 SVGIG (reference sequence). The CDR3 runs 15 residues. This CDR3 reads CAWSRGRGDAGELFF. The CDR3 DNA follows: TGTGCCTGGAGTAGGGGCAGGGGGGACGCCGGGGAGCTGTTTTTT.

The genes are TRBV15 and TRBJ1-1; D possibly corresponds to TRBD1 (5 bases). Germline CDR1 reads LNHNV; CDR2 reads YYDKDF (reference sequence). The length of the CDR3 is 14 residues. The ends were cut back, 1 base at V and 10 bases at J, with 16 bases in the middle. As DNA, the CDR3 is TGTGCCACCAGCAGAGGGATGACAGTCAGGGCAGCTTTCTTT. It specifies CATSRGMTVRAAFF.

This chain connects TRBV30 to TRBJ1-2, with 7 bases identical to TRBD1. In germline, CDR1 is GTSNPN, CDR2 SVGIG (reference sequence). The CDR3 is made up of 13 amino acids. The V and J ends lost 0 bases and 4 bases, in that order; junction bases with no gene match: 2. The CDR3 loop reads CAWSVGTAYGYTF. In DNA form, the CDR3 reads TGTGCCTGGAGTGTAGGGACAGCCTATGGCTACACCTTC.

J is TRBJ2-2 and V is TRBV11-3, with 7 nucleotides matching TRBD2. Germline loops: CDR1 SGHNT, CDR2 YENEEA. V dropped 5 bases and J dropped 0; count of bases not matched to a gene: 6. CDR3 length: 16 amino acids. The CDR3 nucleotides are TGTGCCAGCAGCCCCCAGACTAGCACGAACACCGGGGAGCTGTTTTTT. It is translated as CASSPQTSTNTGELFF.

The J gene is TRBJ2-1, the V gene TRBV12-5; D gene uncertain. Germline V gene data show CDR1 as LGHNT and CDR2 as FRNRAP. Trimming took off 9 bases at V and 10 bases at J, with 13 bases between the two ends. The CDR3 sequence is 11 residues long. Written as DNA, the CDR3 is TGTGCTAGCACCGGGTATTGGGAGCAGTTCTTC. Translation gives CASTGYWEQFF.

The rearrangement links TRBV5-1 to TRBJ1-3, with D possibly TRBD1 on 5 matching bases. The CDR3 has 17 residues. Germline-derived CDR1 and CDR2 are SGHRS and YFSETQ. V dropped 0 bases and J dropped 2 bases, with 15 bases sitting between them. The CDR3 region has the DNA TGCGCCAGCAGCTTGGCCGCGATAAGGGGTCCTGGAAACACCATATATTTT. Its protein is CASSLAAIRGPGNTIYF.

The chain links TRBV24-1 to TRBJ2-1; TRBD1 matches at 7 bases. CDR3 length: 14 residues. The trim removed 2 bases at V and 9 bases at J, leaving 6 bases unmatched. Germline V CDR1 and CDR2: KGHDR, SFDVKD. This CDR3 reads CATSDSDRWGEQFF. The CDR3 nucleotides are TGTGCCACCAGTGATTCGGACAGGTGGGGTGAGCAGTTCTTC.

This sequence joins TRBV5-4 and TRBJ2-3; D uncertain. CDR3 length: 15 amino acids. Germline lookup yields CDR1 SGHNT and CDR2 YYREEE (reference sequence). V lost 0 bases and J lost 5, with 13 bases in between. CDR3 loop: CASSLAEGAGDTQYF. The CDR3 DNA reads TGTGCCAGCAGCTTGGCCGAAGGAGCTGGAGATACGCAGTATTTT.

This chain uses TRBV15 with TRBJ2-1; 9 positions agree with TRBD2. Germline CDR1 reads LNHNV; CDR2 reads YYDKDF (reference sequence). J lost 8 bases, V lost 1 base, and 12 bases had no gene match. This CDR3 comprises 17 residues. The CDR3 sequence is CATSRGRVSGSADEQFF. CDR3 nucleotide sequence: TGTGCCACCAGCAGAGGGCGGGTTAGCGGGAGTGCCGATGAGCAGTTCTTC.

The CDR3 coding sequence is TGTGCCAGCAGTTTTCGCGGGGGAGGTATACCCCTCCACTTT. Its protein is CASSFRGGGIPLHF. V usage is TRBV28 and J usage is TRBJ1-6; TRBD1 is a possible D gene (5 bases). The CDR3 loop spans 14 amino acids. Germline loops: CDR1 MDHEN, CDR2 SYDVKM. Trimming cost V 3 bases and J 12 bases, with 15 bases left between them.

This rearrangement joins TRBV30 to TRBJ2-5; D ambiguous. Trimming shortened V by 4 bases and J by 0 bases, and 9 bases separated the two germline ends. The CDR3 totals 13 residues. Germline V gives CDR1 GTSNPN, CDR2 SVGIG (reference sequence). CDR3 protein: CAWIEDNQETQYF. The CDR3 region has the DNA TGTGCCTGGATAGAAGATAACCAAGAGACCCAGTACTTC.

V gene TRBV7-2 combines with J gene TRBJ1-1; TRBD1 matches at 8 bases. The J segment lost 1 base and the V segment lost 2 bases, leaving 6 bases of the junction unmatched. The germline V gene has CDR1 SGHTA and CDR2 FQGNSA. CDR3 length: 16 amino acids. DNA of the CDR3: TGTGCCAGCAGCTTACCGACAGGGGCCCCGAACACTGAAGCTTTCTTT. As protein: CASSLPTGAPNTEAFF.

V is TRBV9 and J is TRBJ2-5; 9 bases match TRBD2. Trimming took 2 bases from V and 4 from J; bases not matched to a gene: 3. The length of the CDR3 is 14 residues. Germline CDR1 is SGDLS and CDR2 is YYNGEE. DNA for the CDR3: TGTGCCAGCAGCGTTAGCGGGAGCGGAGAGACCCAGTACTTC. This translates into CASSVSGSGETQYF.

J is TRBJ2-1 and V is TRBV6-5; 8 positions agree with TRBD1. Germline V gene data show CDR1 as MNHEY and CDR2 as SVGAGI. Unmatched junction bases numbered 5, after V lost 7 bases and J lost 12 bases. The CDR3 is made up of 11 amino acids. This CDR3 reads CASNFGQGQFF. Written as DNA, the CDR3 is TGTGCCAGCAATTTTGGACAGGGGCAGTTCTTC.

The genes are TRBV29-1 and TRBJ1-2, with D perhaps TRBD1 (5 bases). The germline V and J ends were trimmed by 6 bases and 2 bases, with 16 bases remaining between them. The CDR3 covers 14 residues. Germline CDR1 SQVTM, CDR2 ANQGSEA. The CDR3 nucleotides are TGCAGCGTGGCGGGACCGCGACAAAACTATGGCTACACCTTC. It encodes CSVAGPRQNYGYTF.

V gene TRBV3-1 (or the pseudogene TRBV3-2) combines with J gene TRBJ2-2; no firm D call. The CDR3 is 14 residues long. Germline CDR1 is LGHDT and CDR2 is YNNKEL (reference sequence). V dropped 1 base and J dropped 7 bases, with 10 bases sitting between them. The CDR3 loop reads CASSQGSIGGELFF. The CDR3 DNA reads TGTGCCAGCAGCCAAGGGAGCATAGGCGGGGAGCTGTTTTTT.

This clone has only one observation. The chain has TRBV10-1 and TRBJ2-3; 12 nucleotides align to TRBD1. Germline CDR1 is WNHNN and CDR2 is SYGVQD (reference sequence). This CDR3 has 16 residues. With V trimmed by 7 bases and J by 6 bases, 11 bases remained unmatched. The CDR3 here is CASTTRDRGRPDTQYF. The CDR3 DNA is TGCGCCAGCACTACTAGGGACAGGGGGCGCCCGGATACGCAGTATTTT.

V gene TRBV3-1 (or the pseudogene TRBV3-2) combines with J gene TRBJ2-5; D call uncertain. Trimming shortened V by 6 bases and J by 5 bases, and 16 bases separated the two germline ends. Germline assignment: CDR1 LGHDT and CDR2 YNNKEL (reference sequence). This CDR3 has 14 amino acids. CDR3 region: CASRQEGSAETQYF. Here the CDR3 DNA reads TGTGCCAGCAGGCAGGAAGGTTCGGCGGAGACCCAGTACTTC.